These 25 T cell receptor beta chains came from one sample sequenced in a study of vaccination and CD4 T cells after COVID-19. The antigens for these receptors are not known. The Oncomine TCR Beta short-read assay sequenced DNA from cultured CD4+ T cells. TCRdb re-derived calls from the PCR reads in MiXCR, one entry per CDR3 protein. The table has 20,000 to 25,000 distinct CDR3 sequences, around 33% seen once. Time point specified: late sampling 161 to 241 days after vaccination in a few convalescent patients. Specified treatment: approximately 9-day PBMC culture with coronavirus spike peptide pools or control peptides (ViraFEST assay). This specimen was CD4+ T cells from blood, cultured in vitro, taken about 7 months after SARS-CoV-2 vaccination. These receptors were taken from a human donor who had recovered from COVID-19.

CDR3 in amino acids: CSAIGGTGVSNQPQHF. Written as DNA, the CDR3 is TGCAGTGCTATCGGAGGGACAGGGGTGAGCAATCAGCCCCAGCATTTT. The rearrangement joins TRBV20-1 to TRBJ1-5; 10 bases align to TRBD1. This CDR3 is 16 amino acids long. V lost 4 bases and J lost 1; bases outside the gene matches: 7. Germline assignment: CDR1 DFQATT and CDR2 SNEGSKA (reference sequence).

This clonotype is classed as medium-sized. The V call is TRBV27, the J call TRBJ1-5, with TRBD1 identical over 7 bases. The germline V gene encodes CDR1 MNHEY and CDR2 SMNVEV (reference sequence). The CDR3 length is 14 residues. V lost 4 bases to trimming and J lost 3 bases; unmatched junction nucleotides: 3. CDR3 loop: CASSSDRFNQPQHF. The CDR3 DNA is TGTGCCAGCAGTTCGGACAGGTTCAATCAGCCCCAGCATTTT.

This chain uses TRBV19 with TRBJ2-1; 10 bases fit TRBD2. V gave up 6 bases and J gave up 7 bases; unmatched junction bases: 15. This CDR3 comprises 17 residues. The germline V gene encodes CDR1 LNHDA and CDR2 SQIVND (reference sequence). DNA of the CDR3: TGTGCCAGTAGCCGCTCCCGATCTAGCGGGAGAGGGAATGAGCAGTTCTTC. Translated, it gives CASSRSRSSGRGNEQFF.

The CDR3 region is CASSLVSQLPGYTF. In nucleotides, the CDR3 is TGTGCCAGCAGCTTAGTTTCCCAGTTACCTGGCTACACCTTC. This chain connects TRBV7-2 to TRBJ1-2; D is undetermined. CDR1 is SGHTA, CDR2 FQGNSA, per germline. Between the trimmed V and J ends, which lost 1 base and 7 bases, there was a span of 13 bases. The CDR3 loop spans 14 amino acids.

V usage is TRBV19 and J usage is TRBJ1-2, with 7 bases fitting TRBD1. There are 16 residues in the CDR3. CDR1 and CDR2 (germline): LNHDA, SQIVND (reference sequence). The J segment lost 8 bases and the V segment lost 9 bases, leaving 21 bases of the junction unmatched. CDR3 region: CASKQTGQLKYLGYTF. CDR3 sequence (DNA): TGTGCCAGCAAGCAGACGGGACAGCTCAAGTATCTGGGCTACACCTTC.

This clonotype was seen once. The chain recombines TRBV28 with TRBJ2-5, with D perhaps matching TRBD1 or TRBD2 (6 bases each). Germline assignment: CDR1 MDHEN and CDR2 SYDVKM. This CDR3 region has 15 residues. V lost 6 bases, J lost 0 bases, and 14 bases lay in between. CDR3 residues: CASRRRGRNQETQYF. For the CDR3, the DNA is TGTGCCAGCAGAAGGAGGGGGAGGAACCAAGAGACCCAGTACTTC.

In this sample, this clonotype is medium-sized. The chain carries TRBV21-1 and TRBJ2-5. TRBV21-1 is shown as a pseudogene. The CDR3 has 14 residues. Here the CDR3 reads CASSKLEYQETQYF. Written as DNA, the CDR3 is TGTGCCAGCAGCAAACTTGAGTACCAAGAGACCCAGTACTTC.

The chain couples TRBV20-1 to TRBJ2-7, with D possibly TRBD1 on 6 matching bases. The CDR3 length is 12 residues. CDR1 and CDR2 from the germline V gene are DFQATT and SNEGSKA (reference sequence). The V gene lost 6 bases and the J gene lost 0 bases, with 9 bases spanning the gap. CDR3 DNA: TGCAGTGCACGGGACAACTCCTACGAGCAGTACTTC. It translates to CSARDNSYEQYF.

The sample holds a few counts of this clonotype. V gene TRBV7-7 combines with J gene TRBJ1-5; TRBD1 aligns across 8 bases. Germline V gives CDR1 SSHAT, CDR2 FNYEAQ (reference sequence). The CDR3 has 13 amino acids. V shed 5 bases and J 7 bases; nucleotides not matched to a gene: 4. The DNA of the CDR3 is TGTGCCAGCAGCAACGGACAGGGACAGCCCCAGCATTTT. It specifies CASSNGQGQPQHF.

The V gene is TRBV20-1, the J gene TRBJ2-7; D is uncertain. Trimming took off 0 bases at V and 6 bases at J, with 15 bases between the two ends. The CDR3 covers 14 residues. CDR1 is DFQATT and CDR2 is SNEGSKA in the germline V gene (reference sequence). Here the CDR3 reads CSARETDFYGEQYF. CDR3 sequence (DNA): TGCAGTGCTAGAGAGACGGATTTTTATGGCGAGCAGTACTTC.

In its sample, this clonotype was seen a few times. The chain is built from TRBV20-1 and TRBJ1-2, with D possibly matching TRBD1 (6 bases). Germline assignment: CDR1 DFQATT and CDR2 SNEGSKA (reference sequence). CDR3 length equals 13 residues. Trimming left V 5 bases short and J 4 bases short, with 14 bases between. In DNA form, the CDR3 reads TGCAGTGCTGAGGGAATCAGGGGCTATGGCTACACCTTC. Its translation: CSAEGIRGYGYTF.

CDR3 sequence: CASSFLAGAETQYF. For the CDR3, the DNA is TGTGCCAGCAGCTTCTTAGCGGGAGCAGAGACCCAGTACTTC. The V and J genes are TRBV7-2 and TRBJ2-5; 9 bases align to TRBD2. Per germline, CDR1 SGHTA and CDR2 FQGNSA. The CDR3 has 14 residues. After removal of 3 bases from V and 4 bases from J, the junction contained 3 bases not matched to a gene.

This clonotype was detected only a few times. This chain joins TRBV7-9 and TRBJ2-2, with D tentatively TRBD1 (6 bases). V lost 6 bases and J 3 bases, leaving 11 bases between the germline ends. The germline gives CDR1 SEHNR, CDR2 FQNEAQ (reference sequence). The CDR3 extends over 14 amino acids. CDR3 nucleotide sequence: TGTGCCAGCAGACGAGGGGGAGACACCGGGGAGCTGTTTTTT. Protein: CASRRGGDTGELFF.

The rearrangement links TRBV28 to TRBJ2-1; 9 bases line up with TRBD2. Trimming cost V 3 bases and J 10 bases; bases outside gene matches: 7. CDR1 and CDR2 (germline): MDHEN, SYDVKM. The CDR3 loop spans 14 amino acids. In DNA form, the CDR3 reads TGTGCCAGCAGTTTCGGCCTAGCGGGGACCGAGCAGTTCTTC. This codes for CASSFGLAGTEQFF.

The chain's CDR3 is CASSFILAVLDYEQYF. CDR3 sequence (DNA): TGTGCCAGCAGCTTTATTCTAGCGGTCTTGGATTACGAGCAGTACTTC. This chain connects TRBV11-3 to TRBJ2-7, with 7 bases matching TRBD2. The trim removed 3 bases at V and 4 bases at J, leaving 12 bases unmatched. Germline V gene lookup returns CDR1 SGHNT and CDR2 YENEEA. This CDR3 contains 16 residues.

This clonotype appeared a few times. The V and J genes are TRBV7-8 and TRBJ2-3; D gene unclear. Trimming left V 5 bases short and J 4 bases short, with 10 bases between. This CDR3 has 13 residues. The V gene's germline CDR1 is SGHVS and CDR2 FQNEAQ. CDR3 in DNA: TGTGCCAGCAGCCCCCCCAAAGCAGATACGCAGTATTTT. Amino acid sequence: CASSPPKADTQYF.

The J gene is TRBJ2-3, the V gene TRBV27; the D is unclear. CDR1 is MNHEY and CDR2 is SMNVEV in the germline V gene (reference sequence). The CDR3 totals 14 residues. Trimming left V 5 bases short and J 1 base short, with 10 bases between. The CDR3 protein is CASSPFVGTDTQYF. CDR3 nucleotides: TGTGCCAGCAGTCCGTTTGTGGGCACAGATACGCAGTATTTT.

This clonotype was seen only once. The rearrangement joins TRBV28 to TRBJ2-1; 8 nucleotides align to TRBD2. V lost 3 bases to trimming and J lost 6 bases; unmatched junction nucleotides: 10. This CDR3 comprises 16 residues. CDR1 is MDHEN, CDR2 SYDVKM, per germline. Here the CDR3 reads CASSFRGTRRTNEQFF. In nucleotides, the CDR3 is TGTGCCAGCAGTTTTCGAGGGACTAGAAGGACCAATGAGCAGTTCTTC.

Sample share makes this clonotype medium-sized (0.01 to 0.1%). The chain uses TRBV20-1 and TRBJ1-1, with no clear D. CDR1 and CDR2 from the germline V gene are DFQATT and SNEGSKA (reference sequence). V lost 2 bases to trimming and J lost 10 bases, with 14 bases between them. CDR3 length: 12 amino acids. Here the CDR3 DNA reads TGCAGTGCTAGACGCCTATCGGGCATAGCTTTCTTT. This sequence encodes CSARRLSGIAFF.

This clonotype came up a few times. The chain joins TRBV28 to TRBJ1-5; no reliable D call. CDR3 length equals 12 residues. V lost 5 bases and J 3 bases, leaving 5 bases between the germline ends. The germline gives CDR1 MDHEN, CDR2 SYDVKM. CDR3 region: CASSLYNQPQHF. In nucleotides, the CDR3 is TGTGCCAGCAGTCTGTACAATCAGCCCCAGCATTTT.

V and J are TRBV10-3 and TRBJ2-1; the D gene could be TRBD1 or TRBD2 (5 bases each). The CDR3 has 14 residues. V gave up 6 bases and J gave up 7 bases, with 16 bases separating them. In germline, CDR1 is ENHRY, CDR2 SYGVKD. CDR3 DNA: TGTGCCATCAGACCGACGGGGACCGGGAATGAGCAGTTCTTC. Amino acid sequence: CAIRPTGTGNEQFF.

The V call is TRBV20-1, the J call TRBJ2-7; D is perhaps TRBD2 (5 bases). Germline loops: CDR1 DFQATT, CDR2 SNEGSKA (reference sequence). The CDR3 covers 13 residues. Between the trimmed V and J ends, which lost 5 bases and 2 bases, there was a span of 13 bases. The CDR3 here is CSAPRSGTYEQYF. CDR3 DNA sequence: TGCAGTGCTCCTCGCAGCGGAACCTACGAGCAGTACTTC.

The CDR3 loop is CASREQGASQPQHF. In DNA form, the CDR3 reads TGTGCCAGCAGGGAGCAGGGGGCGAGTCAGCCCCAGCATTTT. The chain carries TRBV6-1 and TRBJ1-5; TRBD1 matches at 8 bases. The CDR3 loop spans 14 amino acids. Germline CDR1 reads MNHNS; CDR2 reads SASEGT. V gave up 6 bases and J gave up 6 bases; unmatched junction bases: 7.

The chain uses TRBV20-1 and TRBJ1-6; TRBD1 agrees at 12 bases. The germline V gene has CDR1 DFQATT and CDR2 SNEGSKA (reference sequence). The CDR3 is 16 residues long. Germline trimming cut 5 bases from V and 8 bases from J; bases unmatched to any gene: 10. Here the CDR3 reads CSADPGTGGGDSPLHF. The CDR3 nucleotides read TGCAGTGCTGACCCCGGGACAGGGGGCGGCGATTCACCCCTCCACTTT.

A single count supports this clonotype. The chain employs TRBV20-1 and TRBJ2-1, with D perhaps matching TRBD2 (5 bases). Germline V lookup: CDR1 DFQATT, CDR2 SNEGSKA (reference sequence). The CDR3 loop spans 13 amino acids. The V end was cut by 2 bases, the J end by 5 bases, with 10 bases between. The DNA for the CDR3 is TGCAGTGCTAGAATCCTAGCCAACAATGAGCAGTTCTTC. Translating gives CSARILANNEQFF.